This T cell receptor (beta chain) emerged from a study of T cell repertoires in cytomegalovirus infection (dated by TCRdb to between 2017 and 2020). About the full investigation: Because public TCR beta signatures pointed to carriage of CMV infection together with the matching HLA type, the HLA type of each donor mattered for the analysis.

Sequenced on an Illumina HiSeq 1500. TCRdb itself trimmed the public reads at Q25 with fastp, ran MiXCR and retained productive beta chains. Under each unique CDR3 protein, matching rows form one entry showing the most common genes and DNA. Counted in this sample were about 400,000 distinct CDR3 sequences; roughly 18% of them appeared once. In total, the top ten clones hold around 9.3% of the sample. This clonotype turned up a few times. It lacks a known antigen. No per-base quality is available; no much larger clone lies one base away. The paper's findings and limits, for the study overall: In both this cohort and an independent roughly 360-donor cohort, the cumulative frequency of public TCR beta family members distinguished carriers of CMV infection plus the relevant HLA type. In the ex vivo response, HLA-C-restricted CMV-specific TCR beta clonotypes were dominant, and in two of eight donors the single most frequent clonotype came from this HLA-C-restricted group.

CDR3 length: 16 amino acids, cysteine to phenylalanine. Only CDR3 DNA remains: 48 bases, in frame from the first base. The germline ends are 13 bases apart after V is trimmed by 1 base and J by 2 bases. According to the germline V gene, CDR1 reads MGHRA and CDR2 reads YSYEKL. This receptor was identified in a human donor in good health (CMV status not recorded). Some clones in this sample may be carry-over from other donors' samples. This chain is built from TRBV4-1 and TRBJ2-3; 5 matching bases give a weak D call of TRBD2. The specimen sequenced was PBMCs. CDR3 reads: CASSQGTAGHTDTQYF. The DNA sequence is given as TGCGCCAGCAGCCAAGGGACCGCGGGTCACACAGATACGCAGTATTTT.